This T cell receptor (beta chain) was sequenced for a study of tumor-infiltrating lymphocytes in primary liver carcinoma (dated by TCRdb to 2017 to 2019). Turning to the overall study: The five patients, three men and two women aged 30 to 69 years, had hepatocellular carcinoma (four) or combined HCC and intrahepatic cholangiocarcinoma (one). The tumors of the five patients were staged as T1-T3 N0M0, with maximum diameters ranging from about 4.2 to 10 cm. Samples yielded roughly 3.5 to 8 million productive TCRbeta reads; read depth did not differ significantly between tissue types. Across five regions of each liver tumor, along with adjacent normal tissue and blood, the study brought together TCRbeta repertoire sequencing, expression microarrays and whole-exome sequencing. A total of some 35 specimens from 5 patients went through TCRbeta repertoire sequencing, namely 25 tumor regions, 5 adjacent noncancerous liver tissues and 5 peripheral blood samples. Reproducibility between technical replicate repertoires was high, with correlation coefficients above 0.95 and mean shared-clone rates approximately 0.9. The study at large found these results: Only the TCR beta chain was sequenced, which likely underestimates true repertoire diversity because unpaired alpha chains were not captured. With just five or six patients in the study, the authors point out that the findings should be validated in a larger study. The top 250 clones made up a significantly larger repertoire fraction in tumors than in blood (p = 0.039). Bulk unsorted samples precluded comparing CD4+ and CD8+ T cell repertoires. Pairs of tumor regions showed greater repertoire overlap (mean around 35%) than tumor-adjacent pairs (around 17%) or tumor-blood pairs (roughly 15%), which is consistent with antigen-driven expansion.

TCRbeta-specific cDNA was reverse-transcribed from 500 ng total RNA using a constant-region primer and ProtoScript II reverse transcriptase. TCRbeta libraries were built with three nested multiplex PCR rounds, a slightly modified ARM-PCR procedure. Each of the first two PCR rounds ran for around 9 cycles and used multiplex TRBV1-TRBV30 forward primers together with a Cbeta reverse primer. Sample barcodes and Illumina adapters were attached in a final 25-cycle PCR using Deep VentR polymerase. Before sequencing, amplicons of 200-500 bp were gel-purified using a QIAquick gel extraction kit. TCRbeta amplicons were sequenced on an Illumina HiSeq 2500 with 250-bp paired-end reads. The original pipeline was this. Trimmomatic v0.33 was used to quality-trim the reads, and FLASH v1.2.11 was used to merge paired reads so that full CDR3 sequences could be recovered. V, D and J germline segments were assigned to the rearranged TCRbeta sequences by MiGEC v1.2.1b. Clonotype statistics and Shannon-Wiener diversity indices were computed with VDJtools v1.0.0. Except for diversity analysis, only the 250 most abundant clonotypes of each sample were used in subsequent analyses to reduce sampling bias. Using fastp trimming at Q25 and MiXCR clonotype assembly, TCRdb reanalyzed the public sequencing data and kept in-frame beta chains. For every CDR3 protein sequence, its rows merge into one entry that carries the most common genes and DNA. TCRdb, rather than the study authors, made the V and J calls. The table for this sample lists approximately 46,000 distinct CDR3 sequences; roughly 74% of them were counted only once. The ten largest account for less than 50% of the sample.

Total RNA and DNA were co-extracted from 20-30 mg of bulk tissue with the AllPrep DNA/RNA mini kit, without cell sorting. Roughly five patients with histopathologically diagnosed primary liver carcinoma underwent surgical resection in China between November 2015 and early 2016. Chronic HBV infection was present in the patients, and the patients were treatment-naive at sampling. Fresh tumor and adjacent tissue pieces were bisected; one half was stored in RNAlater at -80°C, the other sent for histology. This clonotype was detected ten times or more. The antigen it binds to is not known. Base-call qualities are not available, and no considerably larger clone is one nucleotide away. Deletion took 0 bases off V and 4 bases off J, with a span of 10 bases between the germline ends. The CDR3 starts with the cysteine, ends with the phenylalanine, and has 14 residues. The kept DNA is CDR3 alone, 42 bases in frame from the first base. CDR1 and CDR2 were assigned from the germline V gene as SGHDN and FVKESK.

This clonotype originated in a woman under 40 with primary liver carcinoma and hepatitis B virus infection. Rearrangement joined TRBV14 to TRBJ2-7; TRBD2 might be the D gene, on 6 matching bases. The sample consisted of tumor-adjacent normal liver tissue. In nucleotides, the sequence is TGTGCCAGCAGCCAAGATCGGGGGAGTTACGAGCAGTACTTC. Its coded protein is CASSQDRGSYEQYF.